Below, 25 T cell receptor beta chains from the same sample are listed, as sequenced in a study. The sorted Tregs were CD4+CD25+CD127-/low cells. TCRdb redid the calling of the 5' RACE reads with MiXCR, one entry per CDR3 protein. The sample includes roughly 45,000 distinct CDR3 sequences, roughly 20% of them seen just once. Sequences were obtained from Tregs sorted from a lymph node. The receptors come from a female donor with breast cancer.

J is TRBJ1-2 and V is TRBV12-3 or TRBV12-4, with TRBD1 identical over 7 bases. Germline trimming cut 5 bases from V and 5 bases from J; bases unmatched to any gene: 5. This CDR3 spans 13 amino acids. For the CDR3, the DNA is TGTGCCAGCAGTCCTGGGACAGTTTATGGCTACACCTTC. As protein: CASSPGTVYGYTF.

For this clonotype: This may be a read error, as it is one base from a much larger clone. V gene TRBV9 combines with J gene TRBJ1-2; D ambiguous. The CDR3 spans 13 residues. Germline lookup yields CDR1 SGDLS and CDR2 YYNGEE. The DNA of the CDR3 is TGTGCCAGCACCATGGACGCTACCTATGGCCACACCTTC. Protein product: CASTMDATYGHTF.

This clonotype was seen more than once but under ten times. The chain couples TRBV6-2 or TRBV6-3 to TRBJ2-7; D is possibly TRBD2 (6 bases). The germline gives CDR1 MNHEY, CDR2 SVGEGT. Between the trimmed V and J ends, which lost 6 bases and 2 bases, there was a span of 17 bases. The CDR3 has 15 residues. This CDR3 is CASRSLRGKAYEQYF. CDR3 bases: TGTGCCAGCAGGTCCCTACGCGGGAAGGCCTACGAGCAGTACTTC.

Of note for this clonotype: This clone may be a read error of a much larger clone one base away. The V gene is TRBV9, the J gene TRBJ1-5, with D unresolved. The CDR3 spans 15 residues. Looked up from germline, CDR1 is SGDLS and CDR2 is YYNGEE. DNA for the CDR3: TGTGCCGGCAGCGTAGCTGGAGGTAGCAATCAGCCCCAGCATTTT. Amino acids: CAGSVAGGSNQPQHF.

Notes on this clonotype: This may be a read error: a much more frequent sequence differs by one nucleotide. The CDR3 end shows no conserved phenylalanine or tryptophan, and so a read error is likely. The chain joins TRBV7-9 to TRBJ2-3, with unresolved D. Trimming removed 4 bases from V and 2 bases from J, with 19 bases in between. CDR1 and CDR2 from the germline V gene are SEHNR and FQNEAQ (reference sequence). This CDR3 is 17 amino acids long. CDR3 amino acids: CASSSWPPGPNTDTQYS. CDR3 bases: TGTGCCAGCAGCTCCTGGCCCCCGGGCCCCAACACAGATACGCAGTATTCT.

The gene calls are TRBV4-1 and TRBJ2-3; 12 bases match TRBD2. This CDR3 region has 16 residues. The germline CDR1 and CDR2 sequences are MGHRA and YSYEKL. V was clipped by 4 bases and J by 1 base; unmatched bases: 3. The CDR3 bases are TGCGCCAGCAGCCCCCTAGCGGGAGGGGGCACAGATACGCAGTATTTT. It translates to CASSPLAGGGTDTQYF.

This clonotype has a count of ten or more. The V and J genes are TRBV7-9 and TRBJ2-1, with 8 nucleotides matching TRBD1. Germline loops: CDR1 SEHNR, CDR2 FQNEAQ (reference sequence). The CDR3 runs to 18 residues. Trimming removed 3 bases from V and 4 bases from J; junction bases left unmatched: 14. As DNA, the CDR3 is TGTGCCAGCAGCTTTCCCAGGGGGCGCCTCGCGGGATACAATGAGCAGTTCTTC. This gives the protein CASSFPRGRLAGYNEQFF.

This clonotype has just a few counts. V usage is TRBV20-1 and J usage is TRBJ2-3; 10 nucleotides match TRBD2. The junction had 8 bases not matched to a gene; V was cut back by 6 bases and J by 2 bases. The CDR3 is 15 amino acids. Germline values: CDR1 DFQATT, CDR2 SNEGSKA (reference sequence). CDR3 sequence (DNA): TGCAGTGCCCCATTAGCGGGAGGCAACACAGATACGCAGTATTTT. As protein: CSAPLAGGNTDTQYF.

In its sample, this clonotype was seen a few times. This rearrangement joins TRBV4-1 to TRBJ2-7; no definite D call. The germline V gene has CDR1 MGHRA and CDR2 YSYEKL. V was pared by 1 base and J by 3 bases, with 7 bases between. CDR3 size: 13 residues. CDR3 sequence reads: CASSQVPDYEQYF. The CDR3 DNA is TGCGCCAGCAGCCAAGTCCCGGACTACGAGCAGTACTTC.

This clonotype showed up just a few times. The chain uses TRBV7-9 and TRBJ1-5; 9 bases map to TRBD1. The length of the CDR3 is 15 residues. Trimming took 4 bases from V and 3 from J; bases not matched to a gene: 4. The germline CDR1 and CDR2 sequences are SEHNR and FQNEAQ (reference sequence). DNA for the CDR3: TGTGCCAGCAGCTCGGGACAGGGCCCCAATCAGCCCCAGCATTTT. It encodes CASSSGQGPNQPQHF.

The V and J genes are TRBV3-1 and TRBJ2-4; perhaps TRBD2 as D (5 bases). Germline V gene sequence: CDR1 LGHDT, CDR2 YNNKEL (reference sequence). V gave up 5 bases and J gave up 7 bases, with 21 bases separating them. The CDR3 contains 16 residues. The CDR3 loop reads CASSWTRRGLWNIQYF. In DNA, the CDR3 is TGTGCCAGCAGCTGGACGAGACGGGGTCTTTGGAACATTCAGTACTTC. Combining the CDR3 with reference TRBV3-1 and TRBJ2-4 gives the whole variable domain DTAVSQTPKYLVTQMGNDKSIKCEQNLGHDTMYWYKQDSKKFLKIMFSYNNKELIINETVPNRFSPKSPDKAHLNLHINSLELGDSAVYFCASSWTRRGLWNIQYFGAGTRLSVL.

This clonotype was counted ten times or more. The J gene is TRBJ1-6, the V gene TRBV4-1, with D uncertain. The CDR3 is 14 residues long. V was shortened by 0 bases and J by 9 bases, with 9 bases between the two germline ends. From germline, CDR1 is MGHRA and CDR2 YSYEKL. CDR3 sequence (DNA): TGCGCCAGCAGCCAAGAGAATGGTGGTTCACCCCTCCACTTT. Its protein is CASSQENGGSPLHF.

Turning to this clonotype: A read error may be the cause here, since a much bigger clone is one base away. The rearrangement uses TRBV7-9 and TRBJ2-2, with a possible D match to TRBD2 (5 bases). CDR1 SEHNR and CDR2 FQNEAQ come from the germline V gene (reference sequence). This CDR3 spans 16 amino acids. Between the trimmed V and J ends, which lost 3 bases and 1 base, there was a span of 12 bases. CDR3 protein: CASSFPRAGNTGELFF. The CDR3 DNA sequence: TGTGCCAGCAGCTTTCCCCGCGCGGGGAACACCGGGGAGCTGTTTTTT.

This clonotype was found a few times. This chain joins TRBV20-1 and TRBJ1-4; no clear D. The CDR3 covers 14 residues. The germline V and J ends were trimmed by 1 base and 6 bases, with 12 bases remaining between them. Per germline, CDR1 DFQATT and CDR2 SNEGSKA (reference sequence). CDR3 sequence: CSARVPGADEKLFF. DNA for the CDR3: TGCAGTGCTAGAGTACCAGGAGCAGATGAAAAACTGTTTTTT.

This clonotype is labeled as medium-sized. V and J are TRBV20-1 and TRBJ1-5; maybe TRBD1 (6 bases). The CDR3 sequence is 15 residues long. The V end lost 2 bases, the J end lost 2 bases, and 13 bases lay between the germline ends. Looked up from germline, CDR1 is DFQATT and CDR2 is SNEGSKA (reference sequence). CDR3 in DNA: TGCAGTGCTAGACAGGGGCCTGGCGGCAATCAGCCCCAGCATTTT. It codes for CSARQGPGGNQPQHF.

This clonotype was detected ten times or more. V and J are TRBV7-9 and TRBJ2-6; 8 nucleotides agree with TRBD1. V gave up 6 bases and J gave up 0 bases; unmatched junction bases: 10. Germline CDR1 is SEHNR and CDR2 is FQNEAQ (reference sequence). The CDR3 sequence is 18 residues long. CDR3 bases: TGTGCCAGCAGGGGGGTGACAGGGGTCCTCTCTGGGGCCAACGTCCTGACTTTC. It codes for CASRGVTGVLSGANVLTF.

This clonotype was observed a handful of times. The rearrangement joins TRBV7-9 to TRBJ2-1; 12 nucleotides match TRBD2. V was pared by 1 base and J by 7 bases, with 11 bases of the junction left unmatched. The length of the CDR3 is 18 residues. Germline-derived CDR1 and CDR2 are SEHNR and FQNEAQ (reference sequence). CDR3 in DNA: TGTGCCAGCAGCTTAGGACGTCTAGCGGGAGGGCCGGGTAATGAGCAGTTCTTC. The encoded protein is CASSLGRLAGGPGNEQFF. The full variable domain, its missing parts supplied by reference TRBV7-9 and TRBJ2-1, is DTGVSQNPRHKITKRGQNVTFRCDPISEHNRLYWYRQTLGQGPEFLTYFQNEAQLEKSRLLSDRFSAERPKGSFSTLEIQRTEQGDSAMYLCASSLGRLAGGPGNEQFFGPGTRLTVL.

On this clonotype itself: This may be a read error: a much more frequent sequence differs by one nucleotide. V usage is TRBV7-8 and J usage is TRBJ2-7; 10 nucleotides align to TRBD2. Germline V CDR1 and CDR2: SGHVS, FQNEAQ. The length of the CDR3 is 16 residues. The CDR3 region has the DNA TGTGCCAGCAACTTAATACTAGCGGGACGATTCTACGAGCAGTACTTC. It codes for CASNLILAGRFYEQYF.

This clonotype was found a few times. The V call is TRBV7-9, the J call TRBJ2-3, with D tentatively TRBD1 (6 bases). V shed 3 bases and J shed 8 bases, with 9 bases lying between them. Germline assignment: CDR1 SEHNR and CDR2 FQNEAQ (reference sequence). This CDR3 is 12 amino acids long. CDR3 in amino acids: CASSFGRGTQYF. The CDR3, as DNA: TGTGCCAGCAGCTTCGGCAGGGGTACGCAGTATTTT.

At least ten counts were recorded for this clonotype. V and J are TRBV7-6 and TRBJ2-5; 12 bases map to TRBD2. This CDR3 spans 16 amino acids. CDR1 is SGHVS and CDR2 is FNYEAQ in the germline V gene. V was clipped by 3 bases and J by 1 base; unmatched bases: 3. The CDR3 coding sequence is TGTGCCAGCAGCTTCGGGACTAGCGGGCCCCAAGAGACCCAGTACTTC. Translation: CASSFGTSGPQETQYF.

The chain joins TRBV18 to TRBJ2-7; 9 bases match TRBD1. The CDR3 sequence is 14 residues long. Per germline, CDR1 KGHSH and CDR2 LQKENI. Germline trimming cut 3 bases from V and 12 bases from J; bases unmatched to any gene: 12. CDR3 in DNA: TGTGCCAGCTCACCTGAGGGACAGGGTGTTGGAGGGTACTTC. The encoded protein is CASSPEGQGVGGYF.

This clonotype is medium-sized (0.01 to 0.1%) within its sample. This chain joins TRBV7-9 and TRBJ1-1; D unresolved. The CDR3 runs to 12 residues. With 5 bases removed from V and 7 bases from J, the gap between germline ends came to 11 bases. The V gene's germline CDR1 is SEHNR and CDR2 FQNEAQ (reference sequence). CDR3 DNA sequence: TGTGCCAGCAGCGTCTTGGGCGTTGAAGCTTTCTTT. Translating it yields CASSVLGVEAFF.

V is TRBV7-2 and J is TRBJ2-3; 8 bases fit TRBD2. The CDR3 sequence is 20 residues long. Per germline, CDR1 SGHTA and CDR2 FQGNSA. Trimming took 5 bases from V and 6 from J; bases not matched to a gene: 25. CDR3 bases: TGTGCCAGCAGCCGCGAACGTGGGACTAGGTCGGTTCTCGGGTTTGATACGCAGTATTTT. The encoded protein is CASSRERGTRSVLGFDTQYF.

This clonotype was seen repeatedly, ten times or more. V usage is TRBV24-1 and J usage is TRBJ1-5; 7 bases are a match to TRBD1. Germline loops: CDR1 KGHDR, CDR2 SFDVKD. The J segment lost 3 bases and the V segment lost 7 bases, leaving 5 bases of the junction unmatched. The CDR3 sequence is 14 residues long. The CDR3 DNA follows: TGTGCCACCAGCCAGACAGGGTCCAATCAGCCCCAGCATTTT. Translated, it gives CATSQTGSNQPQHF.

This clonotype was seen at least ten times. J is TRBJ2-7 and V is TRBV27; D is possibly TRBD2 (6 bases). CDR3 length equals 14 residues. The V end lost 2 bases, the J end lost 4 bases, and 12 bases lay between the germline ends. CDR1 and CDR2 (germline): MNHEY, SMNVEV (reference sequence). This CDR3 is CASSLGSGSYEQYF. CDR3 bases: TGTGCCAGCAGTTTAGGATCCGGGAGTTACGAGCAGTACTTC.